This T cell receptor (beta chain) was obtained from a study of metastatic and nonmetastatic thyroid tumors. Study summary: Samples came from malignant and benign thyroid patients, and repertoires were compared across blood and tumor or nodule tissue. Regarding the study as a whole: It was reportedly found that TCR beta diversity was significantly higher in malignant thyroid tumors than in benign nodules, a difference seen in both blood and tumor samples.

The CDR3 length is 13 residues. Germline loops: CDR1 LNHNV, CDR2 YYDKDF (reference sequence). The V end lost 0 bases, the J end lost 7 bases, and 10 bases lay between the germline ends. No treatment had been given to any patient before thyroid surgery. As for this clone: Its antigen is unknown.

In the authors' workflow: Variation in CDR3 across clinicopathological groups served as the basis for constructing a distant-metastasis classifier in papillary thyroid cancer. TCRdb re-clonotyped the PCR reads through MiXCR. The V and J calls reflect TCRdb's pipeline rather than the authors' work. There are some 8,400 clones in the sample; 28% occur only once, and 40% to 45% lies in the top ten. Sample: tumor tissue. This TCR was sampled from a male donor with papillary thyroid cancer or a benign thyroid nodule (not recorded which). Some clones in this sample may be carry-over from other donors' samples. The V call is TRBV15, the J call TRBJ2-7; D is undetermined. CDR3 DNA: TGTGCCACCAGCAGAGATAGGACGGGTGAGCAGTACTTC. Translated: CATSRDRTGEQYF.